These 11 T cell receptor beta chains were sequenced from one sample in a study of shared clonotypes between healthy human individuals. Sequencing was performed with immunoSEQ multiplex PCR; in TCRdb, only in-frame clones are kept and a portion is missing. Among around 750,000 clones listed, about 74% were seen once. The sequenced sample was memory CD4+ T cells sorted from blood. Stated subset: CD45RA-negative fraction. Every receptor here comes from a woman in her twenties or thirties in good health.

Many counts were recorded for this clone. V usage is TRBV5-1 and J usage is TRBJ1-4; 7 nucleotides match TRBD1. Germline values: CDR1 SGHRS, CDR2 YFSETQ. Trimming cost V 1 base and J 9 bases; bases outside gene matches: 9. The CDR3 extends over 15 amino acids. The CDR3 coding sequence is TGCGCCAGCAGCTTGAGCGACAGGGACAACCAAAAACTGTTTTTT. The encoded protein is CASSLSDRDNQKLFF.

Here the CDR3 DNA reads TGTGCCAGCTCACCATCAATCAGTCCTGAGCAGTTCTTC. Translating it yields CASSPSISPEQFF. The chain couples TRBV18 to TRBJ2-1, with D uncertain. Germline assignment: CDR1 KGHSH and CDR2 LQKENI. The V end lost 2 bases, the J end lost 9 bases, and 11 bases lay between the germline ends. The length of the CDR3 is 13 residues. The whole variable domain, remainder taken from reference TRBV18 and TRBJ2-1, is NAGVMQNPRHLVRRRGQEARLRCSPMKGHSHVYWYRQLPEEGLKFMVYLQKENIIDESGMPKERFSAEFPKEGPSILRIQQVVRGDSAAYFCASSPSISPEQFFGPGTRLTVL.

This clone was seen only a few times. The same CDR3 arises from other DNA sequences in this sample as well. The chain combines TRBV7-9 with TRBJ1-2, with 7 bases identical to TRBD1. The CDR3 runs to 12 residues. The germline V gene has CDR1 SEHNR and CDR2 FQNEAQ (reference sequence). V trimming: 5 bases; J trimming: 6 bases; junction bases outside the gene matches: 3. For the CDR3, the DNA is TGTGCCAGCAGCCGGACAGGAAATGGCTACACCTTC. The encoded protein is CASSRTGNGYTF.

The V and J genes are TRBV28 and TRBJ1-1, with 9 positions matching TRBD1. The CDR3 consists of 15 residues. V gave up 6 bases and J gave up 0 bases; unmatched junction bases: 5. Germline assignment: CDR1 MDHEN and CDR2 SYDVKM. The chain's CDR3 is CASSTGGEMNTEAFF. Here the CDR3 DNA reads TGTGCCAGCAGCACAGGGGGCGAGATGAACACTGAAGCTTTCTTT. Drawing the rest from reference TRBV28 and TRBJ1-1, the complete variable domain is DVKVTQSSRYLVKRTGEKVFLECVQDMDHENMFWYRQDPGLGLRLIYFSYDVKMKEKGDIPEGYSVSREKKERFSLILESASTNQTSMYLCASSTGGEMNTEAFFGQGTRLTVV.

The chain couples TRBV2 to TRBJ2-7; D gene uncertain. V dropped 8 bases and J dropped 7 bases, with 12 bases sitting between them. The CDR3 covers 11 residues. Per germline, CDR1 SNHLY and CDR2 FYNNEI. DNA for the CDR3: TGTGCCAGCGGGTCTTGGGGAGAGCAGTACTTC. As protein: CASGSWGEQYF. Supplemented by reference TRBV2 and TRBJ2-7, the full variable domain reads EPEVTQTPSHQVTQMGQEVILRCVPISNHLYFYWYRQILGQKVEFLVSFYNNEISEKSEIFDDQFSVERPDGSNFTLKIRSTKLEDSAMYFCASGSWGEQYFGPGTRLTVT.

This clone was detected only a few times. CDR3 amino acids: CASNPGTYYYEQYF. CDR3 nucleotides: TGTGCCAGTAACCCCGGGACATACTATTACGAGCAGTACTTC. The chain has TRBV19 and TRBJ2-7; a weak D match, TRBD1 (6 bases). Germline CDR1 is LNHDA and CDR2 is SQIVND (reference sequence). The CDR3 consists of 14 residues. Trimming cost V 7 bases and J 4 bases, with 17 bases left between them.

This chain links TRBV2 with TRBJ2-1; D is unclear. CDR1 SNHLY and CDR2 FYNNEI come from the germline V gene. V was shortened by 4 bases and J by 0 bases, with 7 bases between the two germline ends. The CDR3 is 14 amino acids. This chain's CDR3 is CASSGHYSYNEQFF. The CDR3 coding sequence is TGTGCCAGCAGTGGTCACTACTCCTACAATGAGCAGTTCTTC. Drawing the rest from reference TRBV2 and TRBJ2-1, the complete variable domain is EPEVTQTPSHQVTQMGQEVILRCVPISNHLYFYWYRQILGQKVEFLVSFYNNEISEKSEIFDDQFSVERPDGSNFTLKIRSTKLEDSAMYFCASSGHYSYNEQFFGPGTRLTVL.

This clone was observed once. The CDR3: CATSPRDDGELFF. CDR3 sequence (DNA): TGCGCCACCTCCCCCCGGGACGACGGGGAGCTGTTTTTT. This sequence joins TRBV5-1 and TRBJ2-2; D may correspond to TRBD1 or TRBD2 (5 bases each). Trimming took off 9 bases at V and 7 bases at J, with 16 bases between the two ends. This CDR3 contains 13 residues. Germline V gives CDR1 SGHRS, CDR2 YFSETQ.

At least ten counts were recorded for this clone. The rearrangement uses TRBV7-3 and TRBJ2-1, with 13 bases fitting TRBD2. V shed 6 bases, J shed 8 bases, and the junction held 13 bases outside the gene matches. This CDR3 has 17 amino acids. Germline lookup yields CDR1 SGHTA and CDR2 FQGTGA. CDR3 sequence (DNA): TGTGCCAGCAGTTCAGCCGGACTAGCGGGAGAGGTCGATGAGCAGTTCTTC. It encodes CASSSAGLAGEVDEQFF. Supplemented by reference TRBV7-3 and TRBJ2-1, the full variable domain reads GAGVSQTPSNKVTEKGKYVELRCDPISGHTALYWYRQSLGQGPEFLIYFQGTGAADDSGLPNDRFFAVRPEGSVSTLKIQRTERGDSAVYLCASSSAGLAGEVDEQFFGPGTRLTVL.

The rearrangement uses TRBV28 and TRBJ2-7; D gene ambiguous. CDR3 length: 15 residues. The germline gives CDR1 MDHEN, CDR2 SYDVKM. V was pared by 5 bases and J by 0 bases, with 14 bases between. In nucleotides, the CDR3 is TGTGCCAGCAGTCAGGCAGGATCCAGCTCCTACGAGCAGTACTTC. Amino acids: CASSQAGSSSYEQYF.

The CDR3 protein is CAWSPTSNEQYF. CDR3 coding DNA: TGTGCCTGGAGTCCGACCTCAAACGAGCAGTACTTC. The J gene is TRBJ2-7, the V gene TRBV30, with no clear D. V lost 2 bases to trimming and J lost 5 bases, with 10 bases between them. Germline loops: CDR1 GTSNPN, CDR2 SVGIG (reference sequence). CDR3 length: 12 amino acids.